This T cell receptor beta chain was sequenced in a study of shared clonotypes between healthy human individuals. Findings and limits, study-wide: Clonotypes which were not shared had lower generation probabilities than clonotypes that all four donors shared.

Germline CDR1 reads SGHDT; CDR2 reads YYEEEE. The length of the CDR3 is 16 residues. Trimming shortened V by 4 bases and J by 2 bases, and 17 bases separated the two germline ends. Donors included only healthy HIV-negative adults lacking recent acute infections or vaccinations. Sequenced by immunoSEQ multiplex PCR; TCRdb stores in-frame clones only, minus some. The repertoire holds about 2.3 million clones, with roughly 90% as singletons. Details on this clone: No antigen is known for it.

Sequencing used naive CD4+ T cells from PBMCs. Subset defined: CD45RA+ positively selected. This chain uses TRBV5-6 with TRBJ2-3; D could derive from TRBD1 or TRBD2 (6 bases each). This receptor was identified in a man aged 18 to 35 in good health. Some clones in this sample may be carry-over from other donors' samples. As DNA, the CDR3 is TGTGCCAGCAGCCCCAGGGGAGGTAGGCTCACAGATACGCAGTATTTT. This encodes CASSPRGGRLTDTQYF.